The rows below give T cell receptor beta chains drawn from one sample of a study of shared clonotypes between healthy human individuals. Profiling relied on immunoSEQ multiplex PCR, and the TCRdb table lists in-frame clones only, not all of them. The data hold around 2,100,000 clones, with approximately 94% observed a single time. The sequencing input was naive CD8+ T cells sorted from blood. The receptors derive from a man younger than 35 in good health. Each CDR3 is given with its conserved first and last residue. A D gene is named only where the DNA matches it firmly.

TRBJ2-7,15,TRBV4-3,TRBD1,CASSQERTGNYEQYF,TGCGCCAGCAGCCAAGAAAGGACAGGGAACTACGAGCAGTACTTC
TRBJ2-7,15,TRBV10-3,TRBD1,CASSEVSGGGYEQYF,TGTGCCAGCAGTGAAGTGTCAGGGGGCGGCTACGAGCAGTACTTC
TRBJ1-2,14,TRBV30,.,CAWSVLGWGEGYTF,TGTGCCTGGAGTGTACTTGGTTGGGGAGAGGGCTACACCTTC
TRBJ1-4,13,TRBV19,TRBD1,CASRDRGNEKLFF,TGTGCCAGTAGGGACAGGGGGAATGAAAAACTGTTTTTT
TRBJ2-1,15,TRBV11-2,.,CASSYQGGSYNEQFF,TGTGCCAGCAGCTATCAGGGGGGCTCCTACAATGAGCAGTTCTTC
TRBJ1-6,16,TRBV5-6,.,CASSLVRTDGNSPLHF,TGTGCCAGCAGCTTAGTTCGCACCGATGGTAATTCACCCCTCCACTTT
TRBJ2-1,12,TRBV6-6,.,CASSYSIYEQFF,TGTGCCAGCAGTTACTCGATTTATGAGCAGTTCTTC
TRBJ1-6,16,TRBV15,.,CATSRDPGLGASPLHF,TGTGCCACCAGCAGAGATCCGGGCCTCGGAGCTTCACCCCTCCACTTT
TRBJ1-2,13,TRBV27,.,CASSPRTDYGYTF,TGTGCCAGCAGTCCCAGGACAGACTATGGCTACACCTTC
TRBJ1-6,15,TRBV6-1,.,CASSEYEGYNSPLHF,TGTGCCAGCAGTGAATATGAGGGCTATAATTCACCCCTCCACTTT
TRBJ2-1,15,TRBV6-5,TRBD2,CASSPTSGVSNEQFF,TGTGCCAGCAGTCCAACTAGCGGGGTGTCAAATGAGCAGTTCTTC
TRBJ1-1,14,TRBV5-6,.,CASSLAVGNTEAFF,TGTGCCAGCAGCTTGGCGGTCGGGAACACTGAAGCTTTCTTT
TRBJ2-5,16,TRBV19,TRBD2,CASRSLAGRDQETQYF,TGTGCCAGTAGGTCTCTAGCGGGCCGCGACCAAGAGACCCAGTACTTC
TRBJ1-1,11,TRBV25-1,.,CASSEGPEAFF,TGTGCCAGCAGTGAGGGGCCTGAAGCTTTCTTT
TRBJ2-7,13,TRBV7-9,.,CASSLNGPEEQYF,TGTGCCAGCAGCTTAAATGGCCCGGAAGAGCAGTACTTC